These 16 T cell receptor beta chains were sequenced from one sample in a study of identical twins. One entry per CDR3 protein, called by TCRdb with MiXCR from the 5' RACE reads. The top ten clones hold 0.45% to 0.5% of a sample with approximately 490,000 distinct CDR3 sequences, about a fifth of them seen once. Separately, the same data were catalogued under a study of yellow fever vaccine responses in identical twins.

Specimen: CD4+ T cells sorted from blood. The receptors originated from a woman between 18 and 29 years old in good health.

The sample holds a few counts of this clonotype. The V gene is TRBV20-1, the J gene TRBJ2-2; 10 nucleotides agree with TRBD2. Germline V gene data show CDR1 as DFQATT and CDR2 as SNEGSKA (reference sequence). The trim removed 0 bases at V and 4 bases at J, leaving 11 bases unmatched. The CDR3 sequence is 18 residues long. The CDR3 sequence is CSARDLKREGHITGELFF. The CDR3 DNA follows: TGCAGTGCTAGAGATCTGAAGCGGGAGGGCCATATCACCGGGGAGCTGTTTTTT.

For this clonotype: Its ends do not fully match the called genes, so a read error is possible. The chain joins TRBV20-1 to TRBJ2-1; 8 bases are shared with TRBD1. CDR1 DFQATT and CDR2 SNEGSKA come from the germline V gene (reference sequence). The CDR3 consists of 16 residues. The CDR3 sequence: CCAAPFRDRLSNEQFF. The CDR3 coding sequence is TGCTGTGCCGCCCCCTTCCGGGACAGGCTTAGCAATGAGCAGTTCTTC.

This clonotype was picked up a small number of times. V usage is TRBV28 and J usage is TRBJ1-5, with D uncertain. Germline V gives CDR1 MDHEN, CDR2 SYDVKM. The length of the CDR3 is 14 residues. Trimming removed 6 bases at V and 0 bases at J, with 9 bases between. The chain's CDR3 is CASSNGVSNQPQHF. CDR3 bases: TGTGCCAGCAGCAACGGAGTTAGCAATCAGCCCCAGCATTTT.

The J gene is TRBJ2-2, the V gene TRBV10-3; 11 bases align to TRBD2. After removal of 2 bases from V and 0 bases from J, the junction contained 5 bases not matched to a gene. The V gene's germline CDR1 is ENHRY and CDR2 SYGVKD. This CDR3 comprises 18 residues. CDR3 nucleotides: TGTGCCATCAGTGAGAATCCTAGCGGGAGGTCGAACACCGGGGAGCTGTTTTTT. This codes for CAISENPSGRSNTGELFF.

The chain joins TRBV7-2 to TRBJ2-5; 8 bases map to TRBD2. Germline CDR1 and CDR2: SGHTA and FQGNSA. The junction had 7 bases not matched to a gene; V was cut back by 2 bases and J by 2 bases. The CDR3 is made up of 16 amino acids. As DNA, the CDR3 is TGTGCCAGCAGCTTATCGTCTGCGGGGGGTCAAGAGACCCAGTACTTC. This codes for CASSLSSAGGQETQYF.

This clonotype was seen ten or more times. The chain joins TRBV7-9 to TRBJ1-4, with D possibly being TRBD1 (6 bases). Germline loops: CDR1 SEHNR, CDR2 FQNEAQ (reference sequence). This CDR3 has 16 residues. Between the trimmed V and J ends, which lost 3 bases and 8 bases, there was a span of 19 bases. The CDR3 region is CASSFYPRGGLEKLFF. The CDR3 DNA reads as TGTGCCAGCAGCTTCTACCCCAGAGGGGGTCTGGAAAAACTGTTTTTT.

This clonotype was picked up a small number of times. The chain links TRBV6-1 to TRBJ2-1, with TRBD2 matching 8 bases. The CDR3 is 13 amino acids. Per the germline V gene, CDR1 is MNHNS and CDR2 is SASEGT. V lost 4 bases to trimming and J lost 6 bases; unmatched junction nucleotides: 2. CDR3 sequence (DNA): TGTGCCAGCAGTGGGACTAGCCCCAATGAGCAGTTCTTC. As protein: CASSGTSPNEQFF.

The J gene is TRBJ1-2, the V gene TRBV6-1; D not certain. V was pared by 11 bases and J by 0 bases, with 13 bases between. This CDR3 is 13 amino acids long. From germline, CDR1 is MNHNS and CDR2 SASEGT. In DNA, the CDR3 is TGTGCCTGCTCCGAGTTAGCTAACTATGGCTACACCTTC. It translates to CACSELANYGYTF.

The V call is TRBV5-6, the J call TRBJ1-2, with 8 positions matching TRBD1. The V and J ends lost 4 bases and 4 bases, in that order; junction bases with no gene match: 18. CDR3 length equals 18 residues. Germline V lookup: CDR1 SGHDT, CDR2 YYEEEE. In nucleotides, the CDR3 is TGTGCCAGCAGCCCGACCTGGGACAGGCTGCCCTTGGGCTATGGCTACACCTTC. Encoded protein: CASSPTWDRLPLGYGYTF.

V and J are TRBV24-1 and TRBJ2-1; 11 positions agree with TRBD2. Trimming removed 6 bases from V and 5 bases from J; junction bases left unmatched: 5. This CDR3 comprises 15 residues. The germline V gene encodes CDR1 KGHDR and CDR2 SFDVKD. The CDR3 DNA reads TGTGCCACCAGTCAAAGACTAGCGGGAAACAATGAGCAGTTCTTC. Amino acid sequence: CATSQRLAGNNEQFF.

This chain connects TRBV20-1 to TRBJ2-1, with 9 bases that match TRBD2. J gave up 4 bases and V 3 bases, and 7 bases lay outside the gene matches. Per germline, CDR1 DFQATT and CDR2 SNEGSKA (reference sequence). This CDR3 region has 15 residues. CDR3 coding DNA: TGCAGTGCTAGTCAAGGAGCGGGAGGATACAATGAGCAGTTCTTC. Its translation: CSASQGAGGYNEQFF.

The rearrangement uses TRBV12-3 or TRBV12-4 and TRBJ2-3, with TRBD1 as a possible D gene (6 bases). V lost 8 bases and J 5 bases, leaving 14 bases between the germline ends. The CDR3 sequence is 13 residues long. The CDR3 spells CASSGTRGDTQYF. In DNA form, the CDR3 reads TGTGCCAGCTCCGGGACAAGGGGAGATACGCAGTATTTT.

This chain links TRBV18 with TRBJ1-4; D is unresolved. Germline V gives CDR1 KGHSH, CDR2 LQKENI. The CDR3 is made up of 14 amino acids. The V gene lost 6 bases and the J gene lost 7 bases, with 15 bases spanning the gap. This CDR3 is CASSQKGGGEKLFF. In DNA, the CDR3 is TGTGCCAGCTCCCAGAAGGGAGGTGGTGAAAAACTGTTTTTT. The variable domain in full, with the rest retrieved from reference TRBV18 and TRBJ1-4, is NAGVMQNPRHLVRRRGQEARLRCSPMKGHSHVYWYRQLPEEGLKFMVYLQKENIIDESGMPKERFSAEFPKEGPSILRIQQVVRGDSAAYFCASSQKGGGEKLFFGSGTQLSVL.

The rearrangement joins TRBV7-2 to TRBJ2-1; TRBD1 agrees at 7 bases. From germline, CDR1 is SGHTA and CDR2 FQGNSA. J lost 3 bases, V lost 5 bases, and 7 bases had no gene match. The CDR3 has 15 residues. This CDR3 reads CASSADRAGYNEQFF. DNA for the CDR3: TGTGCCAGCAGCGCAGACAGGGCCGGCTACAATGAGCAGTTCTTC.

There are a few counts of this clonotype. The V gene is TRBV7-9, the J gene TRBJ1-1; TRBD1 might be the D (6 bases). Trimming took 5 bases from V and 10 from J, leaving 17 bases between them. The V gene's germline CDR1 is SEHNR and CDR2 FQNEAQ (reference sequence). The CDR3 runs 13 residues. CDR3 residues: CASSPPGGAGAFF. The CDR3 DNA reads TGTGCCAGCAGCCCCCCTGGGGGGGCCGGAGCTTTCTTT.

CDR3 protein: CASSQRMGDHNYGYTF. CDR3 coding DNA: TGTGCCAGCAGCCAACGGATGGGCGACCATAACTATGGCTACACCTTC. V gene TRBV7-9 combines with J gene TRBJ1-2; D ambiguous. The CDR3 spans 16 residues. Trimming cost V 5 bases and J 1 base, with 17 bases left between them. Germline CDR1 reads SEHNR; CDR2 reads FQNEAQ (reference sequence).